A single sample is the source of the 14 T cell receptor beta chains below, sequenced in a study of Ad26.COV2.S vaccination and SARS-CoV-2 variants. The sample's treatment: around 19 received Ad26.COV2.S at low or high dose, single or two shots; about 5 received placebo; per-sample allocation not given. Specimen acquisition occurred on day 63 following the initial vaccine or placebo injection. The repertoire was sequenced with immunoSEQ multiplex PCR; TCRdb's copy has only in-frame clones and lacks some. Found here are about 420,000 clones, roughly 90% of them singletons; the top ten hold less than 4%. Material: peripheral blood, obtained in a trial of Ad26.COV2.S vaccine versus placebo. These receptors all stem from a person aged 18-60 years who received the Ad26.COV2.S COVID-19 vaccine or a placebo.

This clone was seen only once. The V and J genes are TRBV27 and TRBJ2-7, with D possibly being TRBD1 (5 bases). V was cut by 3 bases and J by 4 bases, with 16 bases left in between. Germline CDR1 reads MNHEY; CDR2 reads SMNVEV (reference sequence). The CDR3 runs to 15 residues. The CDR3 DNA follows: TGTGCCAGCAGTTTCTACTTTAGGGGAAGGTACGAGCAGTACTTC. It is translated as CASSFYFRGRYEQYF.

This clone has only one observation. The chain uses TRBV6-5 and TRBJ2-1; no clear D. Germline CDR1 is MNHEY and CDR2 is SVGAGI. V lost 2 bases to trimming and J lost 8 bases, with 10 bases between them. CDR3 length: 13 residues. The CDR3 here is CASSYRFRHEQFF. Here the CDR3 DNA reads TGTGCCAGCAGTTACCGGTTCAGACATGAGCAGTTCTTC.

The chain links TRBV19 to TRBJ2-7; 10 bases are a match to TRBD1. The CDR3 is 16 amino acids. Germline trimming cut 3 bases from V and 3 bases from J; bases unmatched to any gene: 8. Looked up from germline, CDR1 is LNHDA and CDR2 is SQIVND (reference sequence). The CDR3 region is CASSIAGQGSFYEQYF. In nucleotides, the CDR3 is TGTGCCAGTAGTATTGCGGGACAGGGGTCTTTCTACGAGCAGTACTTC. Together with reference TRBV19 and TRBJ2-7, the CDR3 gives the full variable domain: DGGITQSPKYLFRKEGQNVTLSCEQNLNHDAMYWYRQDPGQGLRLIYYSQIVNDFQKGDIAEGYSVSREKKESFPLTVTSAQKNPTAFYLCASSIAGQGSFYEQYFGPGTRLTVT.

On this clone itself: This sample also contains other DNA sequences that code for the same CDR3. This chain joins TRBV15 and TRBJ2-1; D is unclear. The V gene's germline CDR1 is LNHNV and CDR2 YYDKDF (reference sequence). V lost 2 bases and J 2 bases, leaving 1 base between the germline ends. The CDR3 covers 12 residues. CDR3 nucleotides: TGTGCCACCAGCAGAACCTACAATGAGCAGTTCTTC. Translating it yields CATSRTYNEQFF.

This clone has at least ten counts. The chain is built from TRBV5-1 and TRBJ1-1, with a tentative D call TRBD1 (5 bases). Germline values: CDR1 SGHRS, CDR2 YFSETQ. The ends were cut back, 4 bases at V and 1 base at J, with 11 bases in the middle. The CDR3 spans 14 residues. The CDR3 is CASSTGTPNTEAFF. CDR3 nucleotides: TGCGCCAGCAGCACGGGGACTCCGAACACTGAAGCTTTCTTT.

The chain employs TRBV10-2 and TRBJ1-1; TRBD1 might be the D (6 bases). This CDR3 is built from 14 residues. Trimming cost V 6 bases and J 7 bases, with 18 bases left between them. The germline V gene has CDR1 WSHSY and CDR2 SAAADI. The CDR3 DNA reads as TGCGCCAGCAGCCGATCGACAGGACCCTATGAAGCTTTCTTT. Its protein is CASSRSTGPYEAFF.

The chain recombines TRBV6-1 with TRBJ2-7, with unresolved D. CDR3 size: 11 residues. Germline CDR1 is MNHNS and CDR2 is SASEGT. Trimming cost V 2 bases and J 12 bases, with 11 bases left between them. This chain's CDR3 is CASSERSLPYF. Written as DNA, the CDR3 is TGTGCCAGCAGTGAACGGAGCCTACCGTACTTC.

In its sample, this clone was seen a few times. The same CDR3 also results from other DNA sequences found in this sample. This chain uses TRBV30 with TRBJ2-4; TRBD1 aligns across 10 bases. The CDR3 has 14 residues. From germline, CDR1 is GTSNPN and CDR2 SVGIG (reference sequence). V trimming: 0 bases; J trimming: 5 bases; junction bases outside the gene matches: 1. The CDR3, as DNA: TGTGCCTGGAGTGTCGGGACAGGGGAAAACATTCAGTACTTC. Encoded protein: CAWSVGTGENIQYF. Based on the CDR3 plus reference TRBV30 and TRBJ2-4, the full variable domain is SQTIHQWPATLVQPVGSPLSLECTVEGTSNPNLYWYRQAAGRGLQLLFYSVGIGQISSEVPQNLSASRPQDRQFILSSKKLLLSDSGFYLCAWSVGTGENIQYFGAGTRLSVL.

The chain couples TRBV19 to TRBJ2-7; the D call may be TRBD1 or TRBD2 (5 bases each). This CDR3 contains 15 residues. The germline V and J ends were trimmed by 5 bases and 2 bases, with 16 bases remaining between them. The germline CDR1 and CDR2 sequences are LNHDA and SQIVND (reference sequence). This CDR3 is CASSHTGGPTYEQYF. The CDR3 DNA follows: TGTGCCAGTAGTCACACAGGAGGACCCACCTACGAGCAGTACTTC.

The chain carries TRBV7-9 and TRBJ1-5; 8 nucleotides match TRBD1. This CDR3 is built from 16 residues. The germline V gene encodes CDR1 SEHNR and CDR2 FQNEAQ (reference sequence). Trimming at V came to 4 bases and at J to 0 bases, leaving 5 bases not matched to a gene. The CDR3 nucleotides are TGTGCCAGCAGCTACGCACAGGGGGATAGCAATCAGCCCCAGCATTTT. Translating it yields CASSYAQGDSNQPQHF.

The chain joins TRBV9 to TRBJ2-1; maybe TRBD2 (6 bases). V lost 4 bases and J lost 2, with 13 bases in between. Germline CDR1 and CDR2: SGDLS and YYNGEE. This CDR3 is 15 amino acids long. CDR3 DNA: TGTGCCAGCAGCCCTCGGGGGACCCCCTACAATGAGCAGTTCTTC. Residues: CASSPRGTPYNEQFF.

For the CDR3, the DNA is TGTGCCAGCAGTTTAAGGATGCAACAATGGGGATGGAACACTGAAGCTTTCTTT. The encoded protein is CASSLRMQQWGWNTEAFF. V and J are TRBV28 and TRBJ1-1, with no clear D. V lost 2 bases and J 1 base, leaving 20 bases between the germline ends. The CDR3 runs 18 residues. CDR1 is MDHEN and CDR2 is SYDVKM in the germline V gene. Drawing the rest from reference TRBV28 and TRBJ1-1, the complete variable domain is DVKVTQSSRYLVKRTGEKVFLECVQDMDHENMFWYRQDPGLGLRLIYFSYDVKMKEKGDIPEGYSVSREKKERFSLILESASTNQTSMYLCASSLRMQQWGWNTEAFFGQGTRLTVV.

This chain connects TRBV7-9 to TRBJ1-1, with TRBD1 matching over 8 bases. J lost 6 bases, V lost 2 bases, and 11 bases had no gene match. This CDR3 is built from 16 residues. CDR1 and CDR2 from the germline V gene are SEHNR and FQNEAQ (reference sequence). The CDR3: CASSLLGRTGSSEAFF. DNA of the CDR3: TGTGCCAGCAGCTTACTTGGGCGGACAGGGAGTTCTGAAGCTTTCTTT.

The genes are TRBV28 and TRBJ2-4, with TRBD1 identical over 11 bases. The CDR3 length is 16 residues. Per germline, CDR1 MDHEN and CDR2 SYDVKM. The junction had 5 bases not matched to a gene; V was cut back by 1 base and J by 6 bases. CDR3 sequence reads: CASSLSGQGAGNIQYF. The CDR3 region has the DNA TGTGCCAGCAGTTTATCCGGACAGGGGGCAGGAAACATTCAGTACTTC.